This T cell receptor beta chain was captured by sequencing in a study of vaccination and CD4 T cells after COVID-19. For the study at large: Post-vaccine sampling followed dose two by a median 72 days (range 14 to 241). The cells in question were stimulated using overlapping spike peptides derived from SARS-CoV-2, HCoV-NL63, HCoV-OC43 and HCoV-229E. Findings and limits, study-wide: Convalescent patients' vaccine-specific clones were spike mono-reactive in 304 of 307 cases.

Sequencing of the DNA from cultured CD4+ T cells was carried out with the Oncomine TCR Beta short-read assay. Scientists extracted genomic DNA from CD4+ T cells grown in culture. One entry per CDR3 protein results from TCRdb running MiXCR on the PCR reads. The table shows some 9,600 distinct CDR3 sequences, with 45% to 50% occurring only once. This clonotype occurred a few times. Its antigen remains unidentified. Specified treatment: approximately nine-day PBMC culture with coronavirus spike peptide pools or control peptides (ViraFEST assay). V lost 5 bases to trimming and J lost 8 bases; unmatched junction nucleotides: 6. Germline CDR1 and CDR2: LNHNV and YYDKDF (reference sequence). The CDR3 is 13 residues long.

The sample comprised CD4+ T cells from blood, cultured in vitro. The source is a human donor who had recovered from COVID-19. The rearrangement uses TRBV15 and TRBJ1-2, with 9 bases matching TRBD1. The CDR3 protein is CATSYRDRVGYTF. CDR3 coding DNA: TGTGCCACCAGCTACCGGGACAGGGTAGGCTACACCTTC.